This T cell receptor beta chain originates from a study of PD-1 blockade in classical Hodgkin lymphoma. Germline V gives CDR1 ENHRY, CDR2 SYGVKD. CDR3 size: 16 residues. V dropped 5 bases and J dropped 0 bases, with 16 bases sitting between them. Overall study findings and caveats: According to reports, newly diagnosed patients had lower baseline TCR diversity than healthy donors, and relapsed/refractory patients had lower baseline TCR diversity still.

Time point indicated: newly diagnosed, previously untreated cHL patient sample. Investigators isolated CD4+ T cells from thawed PBMCs through magnetic negative selection. Generated by immunoSEQ multiplex PCR, the TCRdb table keeps only in-frame clones and is missing some. This table holds 20,000 to 25,000 clones, 90% to 95% found once. Concerning this clone itself: What it binds is unknown.

The TCR comes from a human donor with classical Hodgkin lymphoma. Source material: CD4+ T cells from blood. The J gene is TRBJ1-2, the V gene TRBV10-3, with a tentative D call TRBD1 (6 bases). CDR3 nucleotide sequence: TGTGCCATCAGTTCCCAAACAGGGATGGCTAACTATGGCTACACCTTC. Translating gives CAISSQTGMANYGYTF.